The text below deals with one T cell receptor (beta chain). What it recognizes is unknown. Treatment noted: oral pan-JAK inhibitor, 5-10 mg twice daily. Trimming left V 5 bases short and J 8 bases short, with 12 bases between. CDR1 and CDR2 (germline): SGHVS, FQNEAQ. The CDR3 is made up of 12 amino acids. The data stem from a study of CD8+ T cells in alopecia areata. As for the study in general: Each of the treated patients was given oral tofacitinib, 5 to 10 mg twice daily, for moderate-to-severe alopecia areata. Percentage of affected scalp area was the basis on which treated patients' severity was scored.

TCR sequencing used cDNA made by reverse transcription of extracted RNA. The data were produced by immunoSEQ multiplex PCR, yet TCRdb's version contains in-frame clones alone and is incomplete. In the table there are more than 200,000 clones, less than 50% of which are singletons. Study-wide results and limits: Since there was just one nonresponder, nobody can yet say how baseline CD8+ expansion ties to response. More clonal than normal scalp was lesional scalp, particularly alopecia totalis/universalis.

The sample in question was CD4+ T cells sorted from blood, obtained around week 37, from a patient treated with tofacitinib. The source is a human donor with alopecia areata. The chain employs TRBV7-8 and TRBJ1-1; the D is unclear. The chain's CDR3 is CASSAQSWEAFF. CDR3 DNA sequence: TGTGCCAGCAGCGCCCAGTCCTGGGAAGCTTTCTTT. The variable domain in full, completed from reference TRBV7-8 and TRBJ1-1, reads GAGVSQSPRYKVAKRGQDVALRCDPISGHVSLFWYQQALGQGPEFLTYFQNEAQLDKSGLPSDRFFAERPEGSVSTLKIQRTQQEDSAVYLCASSAQSWEAFFGQGTRLTVV.